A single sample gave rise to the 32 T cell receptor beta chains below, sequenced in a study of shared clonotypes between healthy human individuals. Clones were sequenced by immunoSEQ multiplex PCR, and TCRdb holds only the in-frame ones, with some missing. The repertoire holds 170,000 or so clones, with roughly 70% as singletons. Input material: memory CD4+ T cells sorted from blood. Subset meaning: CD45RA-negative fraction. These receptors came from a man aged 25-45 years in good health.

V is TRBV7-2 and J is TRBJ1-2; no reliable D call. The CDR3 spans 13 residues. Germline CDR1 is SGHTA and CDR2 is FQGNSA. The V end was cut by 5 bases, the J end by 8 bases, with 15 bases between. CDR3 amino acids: CASSLKDAAGYTF. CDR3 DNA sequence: TGTGCCAGCAGCCTTAAGGACGCTGCAGGCTACACCTTC.

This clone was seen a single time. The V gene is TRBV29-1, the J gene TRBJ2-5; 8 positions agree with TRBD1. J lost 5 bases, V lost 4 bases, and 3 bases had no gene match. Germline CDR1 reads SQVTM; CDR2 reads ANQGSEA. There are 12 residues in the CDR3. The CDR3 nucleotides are TGCAGCGTTGGTTACAGGGGGGAGACCCAGTACTTC. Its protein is CSVGYRGETQYF.

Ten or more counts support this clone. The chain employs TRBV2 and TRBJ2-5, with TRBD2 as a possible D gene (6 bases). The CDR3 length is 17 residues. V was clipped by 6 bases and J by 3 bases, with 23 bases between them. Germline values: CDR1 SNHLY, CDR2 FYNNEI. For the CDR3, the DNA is TGTGCCAGCAGACGAGGGACTTATCAGAAGCAAAAAGAGACCCAGTACTTC. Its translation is CASRRGTYQKQKETQYF.

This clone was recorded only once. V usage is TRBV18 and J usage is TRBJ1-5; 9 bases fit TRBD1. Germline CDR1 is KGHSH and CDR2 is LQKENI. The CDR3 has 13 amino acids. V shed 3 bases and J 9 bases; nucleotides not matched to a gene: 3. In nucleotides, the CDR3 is TGTGCCAGCTCACCCCCGGGACAGGGGCCCCAGCATTTT. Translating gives CASSPPGQGPQHF.

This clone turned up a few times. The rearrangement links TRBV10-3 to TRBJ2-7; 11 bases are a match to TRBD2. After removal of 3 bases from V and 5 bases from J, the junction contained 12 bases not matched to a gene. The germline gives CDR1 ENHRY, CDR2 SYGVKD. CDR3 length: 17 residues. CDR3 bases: TGTGCCATCAGTGAACTAGCGGGAGCGGCGCTGACCAACGAGCAGTACTTC. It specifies CAISELAGAALTNEQYF.

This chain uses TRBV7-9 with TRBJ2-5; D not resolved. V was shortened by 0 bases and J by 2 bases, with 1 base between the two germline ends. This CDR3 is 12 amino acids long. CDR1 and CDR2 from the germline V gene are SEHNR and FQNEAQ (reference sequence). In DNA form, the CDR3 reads TGTGCCAGCAGCTTAGCTCAAGAGACCCAGTACTTC. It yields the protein CASSLAQETQYF.

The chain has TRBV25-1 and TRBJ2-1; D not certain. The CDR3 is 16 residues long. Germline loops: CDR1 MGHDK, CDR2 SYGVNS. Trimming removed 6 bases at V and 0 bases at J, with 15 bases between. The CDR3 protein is CASSPPRQSSYNEQFF. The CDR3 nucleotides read TGTGCCAGCAGCCCCCCCCGGCAGAGCTCCTACAATGAGCAGTTCTTC.

In DNA form, the CDR3 reads TGTGCCAGCAGGAAAGCTAGCGGGACCCACACAGATACGCAGTATTTT. Its protein is CASRKASGTHTDTQYF. The V and J genes are TRBV25-1 and TRBJ2-3; 9 bases agree with TRBD2. With 6 bases clipped from V and 2 bases from J, the junction kept 9 bases outside the gene matches. The germline CDR1 and CDR2 sequences are MGHDK and SYGVNS. This CDR3 is 16 amino acids long. Complete variable domain (other parts from reference TRBV25-1 and TRBJ2-3): EADIYQTPRYLVIGTGKKITLECSQTMGHDKMYWYQQDPGMELHLIHYSYGVNSTEKGDLSSESTVSRIRTEHFPLTLESARPSHTSQYLCASRKASGTHTDTQYFGPGTRLTVL.

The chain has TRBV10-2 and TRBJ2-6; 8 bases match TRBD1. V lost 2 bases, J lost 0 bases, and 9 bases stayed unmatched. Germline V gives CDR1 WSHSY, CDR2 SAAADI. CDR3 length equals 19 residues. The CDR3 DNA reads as TGCGCCAGCAGTGAGAGGACAGGGAGCTCCGGCTCTGGGGCCAACGTCCTGACTTTC. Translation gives CASSERTGSSGSGANVLTF.

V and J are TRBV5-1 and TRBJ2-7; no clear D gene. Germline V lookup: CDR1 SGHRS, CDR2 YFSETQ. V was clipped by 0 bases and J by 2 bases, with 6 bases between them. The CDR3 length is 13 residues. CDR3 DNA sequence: TGCGCCAGCAGCTTGGGTTGGGCCTACGAGCAGTACTTC. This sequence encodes CASSLGWAYEQYF.

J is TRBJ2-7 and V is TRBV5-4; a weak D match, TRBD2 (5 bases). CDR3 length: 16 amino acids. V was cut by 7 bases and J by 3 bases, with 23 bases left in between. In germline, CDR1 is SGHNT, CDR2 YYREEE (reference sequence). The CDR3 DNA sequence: TGTGCCAGCGTAAGCGAAGTAGCGAGGTTCTTCTACGAGCAGTACTTC. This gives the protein CASVSEVARFFYEQYF.

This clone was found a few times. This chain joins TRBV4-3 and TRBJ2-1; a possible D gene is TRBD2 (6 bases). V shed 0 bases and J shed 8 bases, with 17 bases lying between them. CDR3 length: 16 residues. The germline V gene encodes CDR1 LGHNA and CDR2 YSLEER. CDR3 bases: TGCGCCAGCAGCCAAGATGCCAGCGGGCGGGGCTATGAGCAGTTCTTC. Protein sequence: CASSQDASGRGYEQFF.

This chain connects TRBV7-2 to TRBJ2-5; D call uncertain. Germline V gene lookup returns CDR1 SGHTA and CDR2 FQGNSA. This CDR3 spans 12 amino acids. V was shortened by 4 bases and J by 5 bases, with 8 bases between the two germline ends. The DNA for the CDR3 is TGTGCCAGCAGCTCCCCCGGGGAGACCCAGTACTTC. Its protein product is CASSSPGETQYF.

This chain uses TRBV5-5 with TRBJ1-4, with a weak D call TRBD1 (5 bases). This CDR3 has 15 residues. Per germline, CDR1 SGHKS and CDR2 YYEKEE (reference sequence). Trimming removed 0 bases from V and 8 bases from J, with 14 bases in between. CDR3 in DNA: TGTGCCAGCAGCTTGGGGGCAGGGAGTGGAGAAAAACTGTTTTTT. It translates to CASSLGAGSGEKLFF.

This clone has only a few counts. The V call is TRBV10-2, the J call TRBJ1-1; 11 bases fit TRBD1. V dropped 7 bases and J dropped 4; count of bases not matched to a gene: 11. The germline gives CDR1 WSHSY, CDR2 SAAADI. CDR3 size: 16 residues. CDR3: CASIRTGTGGVTEAFF. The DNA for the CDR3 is TGCGCCAGCATTCGGACCGGGACAGGGGGAGTCACTGAAGCTTTCTTT.

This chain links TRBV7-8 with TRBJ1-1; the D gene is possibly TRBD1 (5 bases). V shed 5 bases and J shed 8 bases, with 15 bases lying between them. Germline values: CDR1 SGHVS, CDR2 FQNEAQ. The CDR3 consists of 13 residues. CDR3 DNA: TGTGCCAGCAGCCAAAGGGCCCAGGGCGAAGCTTTCTTT. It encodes CASSQRAQGEAFF.

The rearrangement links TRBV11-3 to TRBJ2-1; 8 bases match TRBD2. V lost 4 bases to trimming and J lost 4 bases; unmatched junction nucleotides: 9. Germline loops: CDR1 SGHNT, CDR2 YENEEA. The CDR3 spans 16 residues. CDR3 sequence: CASSSVGGTRYNEQFF. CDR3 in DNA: TGTGCCAGCAGCTCCGTGGGGGGGACTAGATACAATGAGCAGTTCTTC. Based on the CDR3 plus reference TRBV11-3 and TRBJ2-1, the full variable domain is EAGVVQSPRYKIIEKKQPVAFWCNPISGHNTLYWYLQNLGQGPELLIRYENEEAVDDSQLPKDRFSAERLKGVDSTLKIQPAELGDSAVYLCASSSVGGTRYNEQFFGPGTRLTVL.

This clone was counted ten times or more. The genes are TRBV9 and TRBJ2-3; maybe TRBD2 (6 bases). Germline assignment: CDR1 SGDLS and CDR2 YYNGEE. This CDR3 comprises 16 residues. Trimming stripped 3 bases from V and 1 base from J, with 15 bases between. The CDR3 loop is CASSGVWGGGTDTQYF. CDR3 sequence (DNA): TGTGCCAGCAGCGGGGTTTGGGGCGGGGGCACAGATACGCAGTATTTT.

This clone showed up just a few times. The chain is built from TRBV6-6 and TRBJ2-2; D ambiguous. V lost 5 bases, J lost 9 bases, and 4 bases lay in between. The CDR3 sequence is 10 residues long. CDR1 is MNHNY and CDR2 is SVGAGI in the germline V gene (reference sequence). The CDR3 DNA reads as TGTGCCAGCAGTGCCCGGGAGCTGTTTTTT. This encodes CASSARELFF.

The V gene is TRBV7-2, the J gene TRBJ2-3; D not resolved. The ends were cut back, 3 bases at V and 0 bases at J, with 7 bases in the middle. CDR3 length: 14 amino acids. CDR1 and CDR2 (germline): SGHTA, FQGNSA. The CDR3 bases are TGTGCCAGCAGCTTGAGGCTGAGCACAGATACGCAGTATTTT. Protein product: CASSLRLSTDTQYF.

The CDR3 coding sequence is TGTGCCAGCAGATTTTCAAGAACAGATACGCAGTATTTT. Protein: CASRFSRTDTQYF. The chain is built from TRBV7-2 and TRBJ2-3; D not resolved. Trimming stripped 6 bases from V and 3 bases from J, with 10 bases between. In germline, CDR1 is SGHTA, CDR2 FQGNSA. The CDR3 contains 13 residues.

This chain's CDR3 is CASSPQPGEGYTF. CDR3 nucleotide sequence: TGTGCCAGCTCACCACAGCCAGGGGAAGGCTACACCTTC. This sequence joins TRBV18 and TRBJ1-2; a weak D match, TRBD1 (6 bases). In germline, CDR1 is KGHSH, CDR2 LQKENI. This CDR3 spans 13 amino acids. The germline V and J ends were trimmed by 1 base and 8 bases, with 11 bases remaining between them.

The CDR3 region is CASGLAGTGYEQFF. The CDR3 coding sequence is TGCGCCAGCGGGCTAGCGGGCACGGGGTATGAGCAGTTCTTC. The chain employs TRBV4-1 and TRBJ2-1; 8 bases match TRBD2. In germline, CDR1 is MGHRA, CDR2 YSYEKL. Germline trimming cut 8 bases from V and 8 bases from J; bases unmatched to any gene: 11. CDR3 length: 14 residues.

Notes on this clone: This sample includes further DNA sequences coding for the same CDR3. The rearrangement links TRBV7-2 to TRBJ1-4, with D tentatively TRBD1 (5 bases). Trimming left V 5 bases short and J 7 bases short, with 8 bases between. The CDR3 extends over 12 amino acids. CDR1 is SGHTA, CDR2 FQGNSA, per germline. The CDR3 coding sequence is TGTGCCAGCAGCCCTCAGGGTGAAAAACTGTTTTTT. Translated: CASSPQGEKLFF.

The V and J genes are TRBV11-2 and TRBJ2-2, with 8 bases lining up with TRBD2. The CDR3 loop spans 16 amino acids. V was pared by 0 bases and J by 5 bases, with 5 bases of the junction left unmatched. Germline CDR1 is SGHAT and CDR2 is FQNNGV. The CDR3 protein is CASSLDGTRGTGELFF. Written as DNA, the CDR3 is TGTGCCAGCAGCTTAGATGGGACTAGAGGGACCGGGGAGCTGTTTTTT.

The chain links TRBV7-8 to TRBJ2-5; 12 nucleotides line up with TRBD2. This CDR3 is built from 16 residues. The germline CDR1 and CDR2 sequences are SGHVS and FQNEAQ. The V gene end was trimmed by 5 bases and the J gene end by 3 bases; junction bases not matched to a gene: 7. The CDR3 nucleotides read TGTGCCAGCAGCCGGACACTAGCGGGAGGCGAAGAGACCCAGTACTTC. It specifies CASSRTLAGGEETQYF.

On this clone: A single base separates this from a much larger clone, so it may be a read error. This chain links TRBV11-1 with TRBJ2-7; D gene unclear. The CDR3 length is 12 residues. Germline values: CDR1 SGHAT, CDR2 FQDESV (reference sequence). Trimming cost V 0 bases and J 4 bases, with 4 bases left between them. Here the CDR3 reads CASSLAGYEQYF. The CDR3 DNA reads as TGTGCCAGCAGCTTAGCAGGTTACGAGCAGTACTTC.

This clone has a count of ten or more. The DNA for the CDR3 is TGTGCCAGCATCGAAGGCAAGGGTAAGAATGAGCAGTTCTTC. Translating gives CASIEGKGKNEQFF. The V call is TRBV6-1, the J call TRBJ2-1; D not certain. Trimming removed 7 bases from V and 7 bases from J, with 17 bases in between. Per germline, CDR1 MNHNS and CDR2 SASEGT. The CDR3 totals 14 residues.

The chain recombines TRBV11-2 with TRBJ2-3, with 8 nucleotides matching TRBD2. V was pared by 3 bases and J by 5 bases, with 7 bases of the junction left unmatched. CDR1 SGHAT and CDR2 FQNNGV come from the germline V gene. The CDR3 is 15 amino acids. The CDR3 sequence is CASSFSGLARDTQYF. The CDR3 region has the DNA TGTGCCAGCAGCTTCTCAGGACTAGCTAGAGATACGCAGTATTTT.

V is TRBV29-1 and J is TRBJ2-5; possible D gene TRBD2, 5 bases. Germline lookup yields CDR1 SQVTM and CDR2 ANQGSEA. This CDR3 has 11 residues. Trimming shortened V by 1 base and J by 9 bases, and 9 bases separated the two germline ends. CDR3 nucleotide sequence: TGCAGCGTTGAAGCGGGAAAGTCCCAGTACTTC. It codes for CSVEAGKSQYF.

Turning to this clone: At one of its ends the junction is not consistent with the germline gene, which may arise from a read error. CDR3 sequence (DNA): TGCAGTGCTAGCCAACAGGTCAATATCTTC. It yields the protein CSASQQVNIF. V usage is TRBV20-1 and J usage is TRBJ1-2, with a possible D match to TRBD1 (5 bases). Germline V gives CDR1 DFQATT, CDR2 SNEGSKA (reference sequence). The CDR3 has 10 amino acids.

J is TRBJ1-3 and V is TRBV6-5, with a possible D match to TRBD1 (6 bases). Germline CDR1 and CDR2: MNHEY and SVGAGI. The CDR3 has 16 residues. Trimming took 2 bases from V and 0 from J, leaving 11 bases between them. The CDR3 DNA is TGTGCCAGCAGTTACGCCCCGACAGGCTCTGGAAACACCATATATTTT. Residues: CASSYAPTGSGNTIYF.